This T cell receptor beta chain was identified in a study of T cell responses to AZD1222 COVID-19 vaccine. The CDR3 is 14 residues long. V lost 6 bases, J lost 7 bases, and 18 bases lay in between. CDR1 and CDR2 from the germline V gene are MNHEY and SVGAGI. Study-level findings and limits: Baseline seropositives among AZD1222 recipients totaled only 5 to 7. Spike-wide vaccine-associated CD4 TCRs dominated at 160-218 and 743-854. Donors skewed white British and female; clonal diversity was possibly underestimated.

Second-dose timings of about 4 or about 12 weeks were pooled. TCRdb keeps only in-frame clones here, not all; method: immunoSEQ multiplex PCR. In the table there are just under 75,000 clones, roughly 75% of which are singletons. In the case of this clone: Its antigen is currently unknown.

The chain carries TRBV6-5 and TRBJ1-1; the D gene is possibly TRBD1 (5 bases). This clonotype originated in an adult who received the AZD1222 COVID-19 vaccine. The sample was peripheral blood, taken 28 days after the second AZD1222 dose. In nucleotides, the CDR3 is TGTGCCAGCAGACACCCCGGGAGGGGCGATGAAGCTTTCTTT. Translation: CASRHPGRGDEAFF.